This T cell receptor beta chain was profiled in a study of blood T cell repertoires in COVID-19. The CDR3 is 13 residues long. V was pared by 1 base and J by 6 bases, with 8 bases between. The germline V gene has CDR1 SGHAT and CDR2 FQDESV (reference sequence). Clones were read by immunoSEQ multiplex PCR, and TCRdb kept only the in-frame ones, dropping some. The data hold about 160,000 clones, with about 90% observed a single time. The J gene is TRBJ2-3, the V gene TRBV11-1; D perhaps matches TRBD2 (5 bases). This receptor was identified in a man aged 25-40 years with COVID-19, enrolled during active disease. The material sequenced was peripheral blood. CDR3 nucleotides: TGTGCCAGCAGCTTAGGGCGCGGGGATACGCAGTATTTT. Translating gives CASSLGRGDTQYF.